This T cell receptor (beta chain) was sequenced during a study of blood T cell repertoires in COVID-19. Study-level information: Both acute and convalescent COVID-19 samples were obtained from the United States, Italy and Spain. From T cells, B-cell-depleted T cells, or PBMCs came the material, which was cDNA or gDNA.

The V gene lost 1 base and the J gene lost 3 bases, with 4 bases spanning the gap. CDR1 and CDR2 (germline): LNHNV, YYDKDF (reference sequence). There are 13 residues in the CDR3. In the study's own analysis: Researchers report that nucleated cell counts were estimated from reference gene primer amplification. Generated by immunoSEQ multiplex PCR, the TCRdb table keeps only in-frame clones and is missing some. That table is the source of V, J and clone size, and D and trimming were worked out from the DNA. The profile shows about 370,000 clones, 90% of them singletons. This clone was counted once. Sequenced input: peripheral blood. The V call is TRBV15, the J call TRBJ1-3; D not resolved. The TCR was taken from a man younger than 35 with active or convalescent COVID-19. For the CDR3, the DNA is TGTGCCACCAGCAGAGTCGGTGGAAACACCATATATTTT. Its translation: CATSRVGGNTIYF.